A single sample is the source of the 24 T cell receptor beta chains below, sequenced in a study of cytomegalovirus exposure and HLA in healthy donors. This PCR relied on a set of 60 Vbeta primers and 13 Jbeta primers. The method was immunoSEQ multiplex PCR; TCRdb's version includes in-frame clones alone and lacks a portion of them. The sample contains 85,000 to 130,000 clones, around 75% of which appear only once. Source material: PBMCs. The source is a female donor in good health and CMV-seronegative.

The CDR3: CASTRQVKNTGELFF. The CDR3 DNA reads as TGTGCCAGCACTAGACAGGTGAAGAACACCGGGGAGCTGTTTTTT. This chain joins TRBV28 and TRBJ2-2; possibly TRBD1 for D (6 bases). V shed 7 bases and J shed 1 base, with 13 bases lying between them. The CDR3 spans 15 residues. The germline gives CDR1 MDHEN, CDR2 SYDVKM. Full variable domain (missing parts from reference TRBV28 and TRBJ2-2): DVKVTQSSRYLVKRTGEKVFLECVQDMDHENMFWYRQDPGLGLRLIYFSYDVKMKEKGDIPEGYSVSREKKERFSLILESASTNQTSMYLCASTRQVKNTGELFFGEGSRLTVL.

This clone was seen only once. The rearrangement uses TRBV2 and TRBJ2-1, with 8 bases matching TRBD2. This CDR3 is built from 17 residues. Germline V gene sequence: CDR1 SNHLY, CDR2 FYNNEI. V shed 1 base, J shed 6 bases, and the junction held 11 bases outside the gene matches. CDR3 loop: CASSEVGLAGWANEQFF. CDR3 nucleotides: TGTGCCAGCAGTGAAGTTGGGCTAGCGGGTTGGGCCAATGAGCAGTTCTTC.

The count of this clone is one. This chain links TRBV2 with TRBJ2-7, with 8 bases aligning to TRBD2. The CDR3 has 15 amino acids. Germline V gene lookup returns CDR1 SNHLY and CDR2 FYNNEI. J gave up 2 bases and V 7 bases, and 10 bases lay outside the gene matches. This CDR3 reads CASKVSKRETYEQYF. CDR3 bases: TGTGCCAGCAAGGTTTCCAAGCGGGAGACCTACGAGCAGTACTTC.

The CDR3 is CASSLSGVGEPQHF. The CDR3 bases are TGTGCCAGCAGCTTATCAGGGGTTGGGGAGCCCCAGCATTTT. The chain is built from TRBV7-6 and TRBJ1-5; D is possibly TRBD1 (6 bases). The CDR3 is made up of 14 amino acids. The germline V and J ends were trimmed by 2 bases and 8 bases, with 13 bases remaining between them. Germline assignment: CDR1 SGHVS and CDR2 FNYEAQ.

In this sample, this clone turned up a few times. The chain combines TRBV5-5 with TRBJ1-1; 8 bases map to TRBD1. V was clipped by 4 bases and J by 2 bases; unmatched bases: 4. Looked up from germline, CDR1 is SGHKS and CDR2 is YYEKEE (reference sequence). There are 14 residues in the CDR3. CDR3 nucleotide sequence: TGTGCCAGCAGCGTCAGGGGGCCCAACACTGAAGCTTTCTTT. Translation gives CASSVRGPNTEAFF.

DNA for the CDR3: TGTGCCAGCAGCTTGGGGCAGGCCGGCAATCAGCCCCAGCATTTT. Residues: CASSLGQAGNQPQHF. This chain joins TRBV5-8 and TRBJ1-5; D is uncertain. CDR1 and CDR2 (germline): SGHTS, YDEGEE. With 0 bases removed from V and 2 bases from J, the gap between germline ends came to 9 bases. This CDR3 spans 15 amino acids.

The chain carries TRBV11-2 and TRBJ2-7; 8 nucleotides agree with TRBD1. The CDR3 has 14 residues. CDR1 and CDR2 from the germline V gene are SGHAT and FQNNGV. V lost 8 bases to trimming and J lost 3 bases; unmatched junction nucleotides: 9. The CDR3: CASSGQGAFYEQYF. CDR3 coding DNA: TGTGCCAGCTCAGGCCAGGGGGCTTTCTACGAGCAGTACTTC.

The chain recombines TRBV19 with TRBJ2-2; 9 nucleotides align to TRBD1. V lost 6 bases, J lost 5 bases, and 7 bases stayed unmatched. Germline lookup yields CDR1 LNHDA and CDR2 SQIVND (reference sequence). CDR3 length equals 15 residues. CDR3 loop: CASSRDRVGTGELFF. Written as DNA, the CDR3 is TGTGCCAGTAGCCGGGACAGGGTGGGAACCGGGGAGCTGTTTTTT.

This clone has only a few counts. The chain is built from TRBV6-1 and TRBJ1-1; D remains unclear. The CDR3 contains 13 residues. Trimming cost V 2 bases and J 1 base, with 5 bases left between them. Per the germline V gene, CDR1 is MNHNS and CDR2 is SASEGT. As DNA, the CDR3 is TGTGCCAGCAGTGAACGTCCGAACACTGAAGCTTTCTTT. Its translation: CASSERPNTEAFF.

J is TRBJ2-1 and V is TRBV7-2; D may be TRBD2 (6 bases). With 0 bases removed from V and 4 bases from J, the gap between germline ends came to 16 bases. There are 17 residues in the CDR3. Germline loops: CDR1 SGHTA, CDR2 FQGNSA. The CDR3 is CASSLASGPGGYNEQFF. The CDR3 bases are TGTGCCAGCAGCTTAGCTAGCGGCCCGGGCGGATACAATGAGCAGTTCTTC.

The chain employs TRBV6-1 and TRBJ1-1; D is unresolved. Germline assignment: CDR1 MNHNS and CDR2 SASEGT. V was trimmed by 4 bases and J by 5 bases, leaving 11 bases between them. The CDR3 is 13 residues long. The CDR3 spells CASSVTRRTEAFF. In DNA form, the CDR3 reads TGTGCCAGCAGTGTGACGAGGAGGACTGAAGCTTTCTTT.

This clone turned up a few times. This chain uses TRBV19 with TRBJ1-5; no reliable D call. V lost 7 bases, J lost 4 bases, and 11 bases lay in between. The CDR3 has 13 amino acids. Germline V lookup: CDR1 LNHDA, CDR2 SQIVND (reference sequence). The CDR3 spells CASNPQLNQPQHF. The DNA for the CDR3 is TGTGCCAGTAACCCACAGCTGAATCAGCCCCAGCATTTT.

The chain uses TRBV5-1 and TRBJ1-1; D is ambiguous. The CDR3 extends over 16 amino acids. The V end lost 0 bases, the J end lost 6 bases, and 18 bases lay between the germline ends. Per the germline V gene, CDR1 is SGHRS and CDR2 is YFSETQ. CDR3 amino acids: CASSLAVGQAKAEAFF. The CDR3 DNA is TGCGCCAGCAGCTTGGCTGTTGGCCAGGCCAAGGCTGAAGCTTTCTTT.

This clone was detected a few times. The chain employs TRBV4-2 and TRBJ1-4, with D unresolved. The germline V gene has CDR1 LGHNA and CDR2 YNFKEQ. The CDR3 sequence is 16 residues long. Trimming left V 3 bases short and J 0 bases short, with 11 bases between. The CDR3 DNA sequence: TGTGCCAGCAGCCATCTCCGGGATGCAACTAATGAAAAACTGTTTTTT. As protein: CASSHLRDATNEKLFF.

This clone was seen just once. The V call is TRBV28, the J call TRBJ2-6, with D possibly matching TRBD2 (5 bases). This CDR3 contains 18 residues. Germline V gene data show CDR1 as MDHEN and CDR2 as SYDVKM. The V end lost 6 bases, the J end lost 0 bases, and 18 bases lay between the germline ends. CDR3 sequence (DNA): TGTGCCAGCAGCCCGACGGGATACCGTCACTCTGGGGCCAACGTCCTGACTTTC. The encoded protein is CASSPTGYRHSGANVLTF.

The chain employs TRBV7-8 and TRBJ1-5; no clear D. The germline V gene encodes CDR1 SGHVS and CDR2 FQNEAQ. The CDR3 consists of 15 residues. V was pared by 7 bases and J by 1 base, with 14 bases between. As DNA, the CDR3 is TGTGCCAGCAACTCCGGGAGCCACAGCAATCAGCCCCAGCATTTT. This codes for CASNSGSHSNQPQHF.

There are a few counts of this clone. The chain is built from TRBV6-5 and TRBJ2-2; possibly TRBD2 for D (5 bases). V lost 5 bases to trimming and J lost 4 bases, with 11 bases between them. The CDR3 has 14 amino acids. The germline V gene encodes CDR1 MNHEY and CDR2 SVGAGI. The CDR3 DNA reads TGTGCCAGCAGTGTTGAGAGGGCCACCGGGGAGCTGTTTTTT. Translation: CASSVERATGELFF.

The V gene is TRBV20-1, the J gene TRBJ1-2; no clear D. Germline assignment: CDR1 DFQATT and CDR2 SNEGSKA (reference sequence). The ends were cut back, 6 bases at V and 3 bases at J, with 8 bases in the middle. The CDR3 runs to 11 residues. In DNA, the CDR3 is TGCAGTGCGCCCTCGGACTATGGCTACACCTTC. Its protein is CSAPSDYGYTF.

This clone was counted a single time. V is TRBV10-3 and J is TRBJ2-7; 14 nucleotides agree with TRBD2. V lost 3 bases and J lost 5; bases outside the gene matches: 12. Looked up from germline, CDR1 is ENHRY and CDR2 is SYGVKD. The CDR3 runs 18 residues. CDR3 coding DNA: TGTGCCATCAGTGAAGTGCGACTAGCGGGGGGGAGTCTCCACGAGCAGTACTTC. It translates to CAISEVRLAGGSLHEQYF.

This clone was found a few times. The chain uses TRBV5-8 and TRBJ1-6; 9 bases align to TRBD1. V dropped 4 bases and J dropped 9; count of bases not matched to a gene: 8. This CDR3 spans 15 amino acids. CDR1 is SGHTS and CDR2 is YDEGEE in the germline V gene. This CDR3 reads CASSRGGQGSSPLHF. The CDR3 region has the DNA TGTGCCAGCAGCCGCGGGGGACAGGGAAGTTCACCCCTCCACTTT.

This clone was seen a few times. In DNA form, the CDR3 reads TGTGCCAGCAGCAGGAGCGGGAGGTGGGGCACAGATACGCAGTATTTT. As protein: CASSRSGRWGTDTQYF. The chain couples TRBV14 to TRBJ2-3; 9 nucleotides line up with TRBD2. Germline loops: CDR1 SGHDN, CDR2 FVKESK. Trimming took 5 bases from V and 1 from J; bases not matched to a gene: 7. The CDR3 spans 16 residues. Complete variable domain (other parts from reference TRBV14 and TRBJ2-3): EAGVTQFPSHSVIEKGQTVTLRCDPISGHDNLYWYRRVMGKEIKFLLHFVKESKQDESGMPNNRFLAERTGGTYSTLKVQPAELEDSGVYFCASSRSGRWGTDTQYFGPGTRLTVL.

The chain carries TRBV6-6 and TRBJ1-5; D might be TRBD1 (6 bases). CDR3 length: 15 amino acids. The V end lost 3 bases, the J end lost 6 bases, and 15 bases lay between the germline ends. Germline loops: CDR1 MNHNY, CDR2 SVGAGI (reference sequence). CDR3 nucleotides: TGTGCCAGCAGTTATAGGGGGGGGGCAGGTCAGCCCCAGCATTTT. This gives the protein CASSYRGGAGQPQHF.

The chain combines TRBV2 with TRBJ1-3; D gene ambiguous. Germline values: CDR1 SNHLY, CDR2 FYNNEI. The germline V and J ends were trimmed by 6 bases and 9 bases, with 9 bases remaining between them. CDR3 size: 11 residues. DNA for the CDR3: TGTGCCAGCAGCGTATCGGGCACCATATATTTT. Protein: CASSVSGTIYF.

The chain recombines TRBV2 with TRBJ2-5, with 7 bases aligning to TRBD1. The DNA matches TRBJ2-7 better at its end, which makes the J call doubtful. Germline values: CDR1 SNHLY, CDR2 FYNNEI. This CDR3 is 15 amino acids long. CDR3 nucleotide sequence: TGTGCCAGCAGCGAGGGACAGCCGAGCTCCTACGAGCAGTACTTC. Translation gives CASSEGQPSSYEQYF.